Sequencing of this T cell receptor (beta chain) was carried out in a study of shared clonotypes between healthy human individuals. The wider study: Researchers drew samples from a couple of women and a few men aged 18 to 49.

Original analysis: Quality scores were absent from the junction-only immunoSEQ sequences, so filtering differed. Repertoires were generated with immunoSEQ multiplex PCR, while TCRdb's copy carries only in-frame clones and drops some. The V and J calls and clone size were taken over from that table, and D and trimming were inferred from the DNA. The sample consists of around 1,900,000 clones, 80% to 95% of them appearing once. From germline, CDR1 is SGHDT and CDR2 YYEEEE. V was cut by 4 bases and J by 0 bases, with 13 bases left in between. The CDR3 is made up of 16 amino acids. Positively selected for CCR7, the CD45RO-negative cells used as naive CD8 cells excluded terminally differentiated effector memory CD45RA+ cells. The study's findings and limits: Blood was the sole source, and tissue repertoires probably differ.

This clone is a singleton in its sample. Its antigen remains unidentified. The source is a man between 18 and 35 years old in good health. Some clones in this sample may be carry-over from other donors' samples. Sequencing was carried out using naive CD8+ T cells from PBMCs. The genes are TRBV5-6 and TRBJ2-2; possibly TRBD2 for D (6 bases). The CDR3 DNA follows: TGTGCCAGCAGCCACTGGGAGGAGACGAACACCGGGGAGCTGTTTTTT. Amino acids: CASSHWEETNTGELFF.